This passage covers 23 T cell receptor beta chains from one sample sequenced in a study of T cell responses to AZD1222 COVID-19 vaccine. Generated by immunoSEQ multiplex PCR, the TCRdb table keeps only in-frame clones and is missing some. The repertoire holds 180,000 or so clones, with approximately 91% as singletons. This material consisted of peripheral blood, taken on day 0 of AZD1222 vaccination. The receptors were sampled from an adult in good health.

This clone is a singleton in its sample. The rearrangement links TRBV5-5 to TRBJ1-1; D unresolved. Trimming shortened V by 4 bases and J by 3 bases, and 13 bases separated the two germline ends. This CDR3 has 14 amino acids. Per germline, CDR1 SGHKS and CDR2 YYEKEE (reference sequence). The CDR3 loop is CASSGLTPHTEAFF. Written as DNA, the CDR3 is TGTGCCAGCAGCGGATTGACACCTCACACTGAAGCTTTCTTT.

The rearrangement uses TRBV3-1 (or the pseudogene TRBV3-2) and TRBJ1-5, with D perhaps TRBD1 (5 bases). Germline V gene sequence: CDR1 LGHDT, CDR2 YNNKEL (reference sequence). V was pared by 6 bases and J by 8 bases, with 14 bases between. The CDR3 sequence is 13 residues long. CDR3 loop: CASSPGLREPQHF. CDR3 coding DNA: TGTGCCAGCAGTCCGGGCCTCAGGGAGCCCCAGCATTTT.

The CDR3 reads CASSYGAGRYGYTF. The DNA of the CDR3 is TGTGCCAGCAGTTACGGGGCAGGGCGGTATGGCTACACCTTC. This chain joins TRBV6-5 and TRBJ1-2, with D tentatively TRBD1 (5 bases). Trimming took off 2 bases at V and 5 bases at J, with 12 bases between the two ends. CDR1 and CDR2 (germline): MNHEY, SVGAGI. There are 14 residues in the CDR3.

This clone was detected a few times. The rearrangement links TRBV6-6 to TRBJ2-1; TRBD2 matches at 9 bases. CDR1 and CDR2 (germline): MNHNY, SVGAGI (reference sequence). The CDR3 totals 15 residues. The trim removed 2 bases at V and 6 bases at J, leaving 5 bases unmatched. The CDR3 protein is CASSYDAGGGNEQFF. The CDR3 DNA follows: TGTGCCAGCAGTTACGATGCGGGAGGGGGCAATGAGCAGTTCTTC.

The chain employs TRBV29-1 and TRBJ1-5; unclear D gene. Germline CDR1 and CDR2: SQVTM and ANQGSEA. The germline V and J ends were trimmed by 6 bases and 1 base, with 7 bases remaining between them. This CDR3 is built from 12 residues. CDR3 DNA sequence: TGCAGCGTCTCGGAGAGCAATCAGCCCCAGCATTTT. This translates into CSVSESNQPQHF.

The rearrangement joins TRBV18 to TRBJ2-2; D might be TRBD2 (8 bases). V lost 3 bases and J 5 bases, leaving 16 bases between the germline ends. The CDR3 totals 16 residues. Germline V gene lookup returns CDR1 KGHSH and CDR2 LQKENI. The CDR3 reads CASSPIAGQTTGELFF. Written as DNA, the CDR3 is TGTGCCAGCTCACCGATAGCGGGACAGACTACCGGGGAGCTGTTTTTT.

The chain links TRBV28 to TRBJ2-3; tentative D call: TRBD1 (6 bases). CDR1 and CDR2 (germline): MDHEN, SYDVKM. V was pared by 2 bases and J by 2 bases, with 17 bases between. The CDR3 runs 17 residues. The CDR3 region has the DNA TGTGCCAGCAGTTTAATTCTGGGTCGGACAGCCACAGATACGCAGTATTTT. It encodes CASSLILGRTATDTQYF.

This clone was counted a single time. V usage is TRBV6-1 and J usage is TRBJ1-6, with a weak D call TRBD1 (5 bases). CDR1 is MNHNS and CDR2 is SASEGT in the germline V gene. This CDR3 contains 15 residues. Trimming cost V 3 bases and J 3 bases, with 9 bases left between them. CDR3: CASSEGPFYNSPLHF. The CDR3 DNA follows: TGTGCCAGCAGTGAGGGACCGTTCTATAATTCACCCCTCCACTTT.

This sequence joins TRBV7-3 and TRBJ1-6; no firm D call. Germline CDR1 SGHTA, CDR2 FQGTGA. Deletions cut 3 bases from V and 9 bases from J, with 9 bases between. This CDR3 has 13 residues. CDR3 amino acids: CASSLGWGSPLHF. CDR3 DNA: TGTGCCAGCAGCTTGGGGTGGGGTTCACCCCTCCACTTT.

The chain uses TRBV10-3 and TRBJ2-3; D might be TRBD2 (7 bases). Germline CDR1 is ENHRY and CDR2 is SYGVKD. The CDR3 has 13 amino acids. Trimming removed 7 bases from V and 2 bases from J, with 10 bases in between. The CDR3 DNA reads as TGTGCCATCAAGGGGGGGGACACAGATACGCAGTATTTT. This sequence encodes CAIKGGDTDTQYF.

The chain recombines TRBV6-1 with TRBJ1-4; D is unclear. Deletions cut 2 bases from V and 7 bases from J, with 5 bases between. Germline V lookup: CDR1 MNHNS, CDR2 SASEGT. The CDR3 is made up of 12 amino acids. The CDR3: CASSENREKLFF. The DNA of the CDR3 is TGTGCCAGCAGTGAAAATCGTGAAAAACTGTTTTTT.

The chain has TRBV7-2 and TRBJ2-7, with D possibly TRBD2 on 6 matching bases. The length of the CDR3 is 14 residues. V was clipped by 2 bases and J by 0 bases, with 8 bases between them. Germline CDR1 SGHTA, CDR2 FQGNSA. The CDR3 nucleotides read TGTGCCAGCAGCTTAAGGGACTTCTCCTACGAGCAGTACTTC. It translates to CASSLRDFSYEQYF.

The chain combines TRBV28 with TRBJ2-7, with 8 bases lining up with TRBD2. Germline CDR1 is MDHEN and CDR2 is SYDVKM. The CDR3 sequence is 14 residues long. V trimming: 5 bases; J trimming: 3 bases; junction bases outside the gene matches: 6. The CDR3: CASSLPGTSYEQYV. The CDR3 DNA sequence: TGTGCCAGCAGTCTCCCCGGGACTAGCTACGAGCAGTACGTC.

J is TRBJ1-3 and V is TRBV10-3, with D maybe TRBD1 (6 bases). V gave up 6 bases and J gave up 0 bases, with 12 bases separating them. CDR1 is ENHRY, CDR2 SYGVKD, per germline. This CDR3 comprises 15 residues. The CDR3 nucleotides read TGTGCCATCAGCTCCGGGACAACCTCTGGAAACACCATATATTTT. As protein: CAISSGTTSGNTIYF.

V gene TRBV3-1 (or the pseudogene TRBV3-2) combines with J gene TRBJ1-5, with D possibly TRBD1 on 5 matching bases. In germline, CDR1 is LGHDT, CDR2 YNNKEL (reference sequence). The V end lost 0 bases, the J end lost 6 bases, and 18 bases lay between the germline ends. The CDR3 sequence is 17 residues long. The CDR3 region is CASSQDPAGRNPQPQHF. The CDR3 DNA follows: TGTGCCAGCAGCCAAGATCCGGCAGGGCGGAACCCTCAGCCCCAGCATTTT.

The chain couples TRBV5-1 to TRBJ2-2; no definite D call. V lost 1 base and J 5 bases, leaving 15 bases between the germline ends. The CDR3 contains 16 residues. Per germline, CDR1 SGHRS and CDR2 YFSETQ. CDR3 loop: CASSLRQVTPTGELFF. The CDR3 DNA follows: TGCGCCAGCAGCTTGAGGCAGGTTACGCCAACCGGGGAGCTGTTTTTT. Looking up the rest from reference TRBV5-1 and TRBJ2-2 gives the full variable domain: KAGVTQTPRYLIKTRGQQVTLSCSPISGHRSVSWYQQTPGQGLQFLFEYFSETQRNKGNFPGRFSGRQFSNSRSEMNVSTLELGDSALYLCASSLRQVTPTGELFFGEGSRLTVL.

This rearrangement joins TRBV11-2 to TRBJ2-5; 8 nucleotides align to TRBD1. V was pared by 1 base and J by 3 bases, with 4 bases of the junction left unmatched. The CDR3 has 15 residues. Germline CDR1 is SGHAT and CDR2 is FQNNGV. The CDR3 loop reads CASSLVRGREETQYF. The CDR3 DNA reads TGTGCCAGCAGCTTAGTCAGGGGGCGGGAAGAGACCCAGTACTTC.

As DNA, the CDR3 is TGTGCCAGTAGTATAGTCCTCGGGTACACTGAAGCTTTCTTT. Protein: CASSIVLGYTEAFF. This chain joins TRBV19 and TRBJ1-1; D ambiguous. Trimming pared 1 base from V and 3 bases from J, leaving 9 bases between. Per the germline V gene, CDR1 is LNHDA and CDR2 is SQIVND (reference sequence). The CDR3 loop spans 14 amino acids.

The genes are TRBV10-1 and TRBJ2-3; no reliable D call. Deletions cut 3 bases from V and 2 bases from J, with 12 bases between. This CDR3 spans 15 amino acids. Germline CDR1 WNHNN, CDR2 SYGVQD (reference sequence). The DNA for the CDR3 is TGCGCCAGCAGTGAACATTCTGCTTTCACAGATACGCAGTATTTT. Its protein is CASSEHSAFTDTQYF.

CDR3 DNA sequence: TGTGCCAGCAGCTCCTACGGGACGGGTCTCAATTCACCCCTCCACTTT. Translation gives CASSSYGTGLNSPLHF. The chain carries TRBV9 and TRBJ1-6; D perhaps matches TRBD1 (5 bases). V shed 4 bases and J shed 7 bases, with 18 bases lying between them. Germline V gene sequence: CDR1 SGDLS, CDR2 YYNGEE. The CDR3 extends over 16 amino acids. Together with reference TRBV9 and TRBJ1-6, the CDR3 gives the full variable domain: DSGVTQTPKHLITATGQRVTLRCSPRSGDLSVYWYQQSLDQGLQFLIQYYNGEERAKGNILERFSAQQFPDLHSELNLSSLELGDSALYFCASSSYGTGLNSPLHFGNGTRLTVT.

The chain combines TRBV6-2 or TRBV6-3 with TRBJ2-1, with 11 nucleotides matching TRBD2. The CDR3 length is 16 residues. Germline assignment: CDR1 MNHEY and CDR2 SVGEGT. J was trimmed by 9 bases and V by 0 bases; bases with no gene match: 7. The CDR3 DNA sequence: TGTGCCAGCAGTTACTCTAGCGGGAGGGCCCTCTTTGAGCAGTTCTTC. Its protein is CASSYSSGRALFEQFF.

This chain connects TRBV30 to TRBJ1-6, with TRBD1 as a possible D gene (6 bases). The V and J ends lost 6 bases and 8 bases respectively, with 14 bases between them. Germline CDR1 reads GTSNPN; CDR2 reads SVGIG (reference sequence). CDR3 size: 13 residues. CDR3 residues: CACSDSNDSPLHF. CDR3 sequence (DNA): TGTGCCTGTTCGGACAGTAACGATTCACCCCTCCACTTT. Filled out from reference TRBV30 and TRBJ1-6, the complete variable domain reads SQTIHQWPATLVQPVGSPLSLECTVEGTSNPNLYWYRQAAGRGLQLLFYSVGIGQISSEVPQNLSASRPQDRQFILSSKKLLLSDSGFYLCACSDSNDSPLHFGNGTRLTVT.

The chain links TRBV30 to TRBJ2-3; the match to TRBD1 covers 7 bases. With 5 bases clipped from V and 1 base from J, the junction kept 0 bases outside the gene matches. Germline values: CDR1 GTSNPN, CDR2 SVGIG (reference sequence). This CDR3 contains 12 residues. CDR3 in DNA: TGTGCCTGGGGACAGGGCACAGATACGCAGTATTTT. Protein product: CAWGQGTDTQYF.